This passage covers 25 T cell receptor beta chains from one sample sequenced in a study of T cell repertoires in cytomegalovirus infection. One entry per CDR3 protein, called by TCRdb with MiXCR from the reads. The repertoire includes 55,000 to 85,000 distinct CDR3 sequences, 20% of them detected once, and roughly two thirds sits in the top ten. Which antigens these TCRs recognize remains unknown. The specimen comprised CD8+ T cells from cultured PBMCs, sampled from culture after CMV antigen stimulation. The receptors come from a human donor in good health (CMV status not recorded). Some clones in this sample may be carry-over from other donors' samples.

The chain links TRBV7-8 to TRBJ1-2; D uncertain. The CDR3 spans 15 residues. The V gene lost 0 bases and the J gene lost 6 bases, with 14 bases spanning the gap. Germline V gene sequence: CDR1 SGHVS, CDR2 FQNEAQ. The CDR3 DNA is TGTGCCAGCAGCTTAGCCCCGACCGGGAGGGATGGCTACACCTTC. Translating gives CASSLAPTGRDGYTF.

CDR3 sequence: CASSLAPIGSYNEQFF. CDR3 nucleotide sequence: TGTGCCAGCAGTTTAGCCCCTATTGGGTCCTACAATGAGCAGTTCTTC. V gene TRBV12-3 or TRBV12-4 combines with J gene TRBJ2-1, with D unresolved. V lost 0 bases and J 1 base, leaving 10 bases between the germline ends. This CDR3 has 16 residues.

The sample holds a few counts of this clonotype. The chain is built from TRBV7-6 and TRBJ2-3; D gene ambiguous. V shed 4 bases and J shed 1 base, with 3 bases lying between them. Germline V gene data show CDR1 as SGHVS and CDR2 as FNYEAQ. The CDR3 spans 12 residues. CDR3 sequence (DNA): TGTGCCAGCAGCTCACGCACAGATACGCAGTATTTT. Its translation is CASSSRTDTQYF.

There are many counts of this clonotype. The chain links TRBV6-1 to TRBJ2-2, with D possibly TRBD2 on 6 matching bases. CDR3 length: 15 residues. The germline CDR1 and CDR2 sequences are MNHNS and SASEGT. V dropped 4 bases and J dropped 6 bases, with 15 bases sitting between them. CDR3 amino acids: CASSVREWIAGELFF. The CDR3 DNA sequence: TGTGCCAGCAGTGTGCGGGAATGGATTGCCGGGGAGCTGTTTTTT.

The chain uses TRBV27 and TRBJ2-7, with 7 bases matching TRBD1. The CDR3 consists of 13 residues. The germline V gene has CDR1 MNHEY and CDR2 SMNVEV (reference sequence). The V and J ends lost 6 bases and 3 bases, in that order; junction bases with no gene match: 5. The CDR3, as DNA: TGTGCCAGCAGCCCGGGACAGCTCTACGAGCAGTACTTC. It is translated as CASSPGQLYEQYF.

The chain carries TRBV6-5 and TRBJ2-3, with 8 bases identical to TRBD1. This CDR3 region has 15 residues. The ends lost 2 bases at V and 4 bases at J; junction bases unmatched: 5. Per the germline V gene, CDR1 is MNHEY and CDR2 is SVGAGI. The CDR3 sequence: CASSYTGGVADTQYF. The CDR3 DNA sequence: TGTGCCAGCAGTTACACAGGGGGAGTAGCAGATACGCAGTATTTT.

The rearrangement links TRBV7-9 to TRBJ1-2; 8 nucleotides line up with TRBD1. CDR1 and CDR2 (germline): SEHNR, FQNEAQ (reference sequence). This CDR3 comprises 15 residues. V trimming: 4 bases; J trimming: 4 bases; junction bases outside the gene matches: 8. The CDR3, as DNA: TGTGCCAGCAGCTCAGGGACAGGCTCGGTCTATGGCTACACCTTC. Its translation: CASSSGTGSVYGYTF.

V gene TRBV4-3 combines with J gene TRBJ1-5; 8 bases are shared with TRBD1. CDR3 length equals 14 residues. V trimming: 1 base; J trimming: 6 bases; junction bases outside the gene matches: 2. CDR1 and CDR2 from the germline V gene are LGHNA and YSLEER. CDR3 amino acids: CASSQGQGLQPQHF. The CDR3 nucleotides are TGCGCCAGCAGCCAAGGACAGGGGCTTCAGCCCCAGCATTTT.

The table lists this clonotype with a count of one. Germline and junction disagree at one end, which may indicate a read error. The chain links TRBV7-4 to TRBJ2-3, with TRBD1 matching over 8 bases. This CDR3 is 16 amino acids long. The germline V gene encodes CDR1 SGHVT and CDR2 SQSDAQ. The CDR3 region is CASSPHPGGRRDTQSF. Written as DNA, the CDR3 is TGTGCCAGCAGCCCCCACCCAGGGGGCCGAAGGGATACGCAGTCTTTT.

Only a few counts were recorded for this clonotype. J is TRBJ2-1 and V is TRBV7-6; TRBD2 matches 15 bases. The germline CDR1 and CDR2 sequences are SGHVS and FNYEAQ. The CDR3 runs to 16 residues. J lost 5 bases, V lost 5 bases, and 4 bases had no gene match. CDR3 bases: TGTGCCAGCAGCCCGTGGACTAGCGGGGGGGACAATGAGCAGTTCTTC. As protein: CASSPWTSGGDNEQFF.

This chain uses TRBV6-2 or TRBV6-3 with TRBJ2-7; the match to TRBD1 covers 9 bases. The junction had 14 bases not matched to a gene; V was cut back by 7 bases and J by 4 bases. This CDR3 comprises 16 residues. Germline values: CDR1 MNHEY, CDR2 SVGEGT. The CDR3 is CASIGQGSVLLYEQYF. CDR3 sequence (DNA): TGTGCCAGCATCGGACAGGGGTCCGTACTCCTATACGAGCAGTACTTC.

This clonotype was seen only a few times. The V call is TRBV6-6, the J call TRBJ2-2; 8 nucleotides agree with TRBD1. Germline lookup yields CDR1 MNHNY and CDR2 SVGAGI (reference sequence). Trimming at V came to 2 bases and at J to 7 bases, leaving 9 bases not matched to a gene. The CDR3 spans 16 residues. The CDR3 nucleotides are TGTGCCAGCAGTTACGCGGACAGGGTATGGATCGGGGAGCTGTTTTTT. Translating gives CASSYADRVWIGELFF.

This clonotype was observed many times. The rearrangement uses TRBV2 and TRBJ2-3, with 10 bases matching TRBD2. This CDR3 is 16 amino acids long. Germline CDR1 SNHLY, CDR2 FYNNEI. Trimming cost V 8 bases and J 2 bases; bases outside gene matches: 10. This CDR3 reads CASSGASGGFTDTQYF. CDR3 nucleotides: TGTGCCAGCTCTGGGGCTAGCGGGGGATTCACAGATACGCAGTATTTT.

In its sample, this clonotype was seen a few times. V gene TRBV7-8 combines with J gene TRBJ2-3, with D possibly matching TRBD1 (5 bases). The CDR3 is 15 residues long. CDR1 and CDR2 (germline): SGHVS, FQNEAQ. V was clipped by 1 base and J by 0 bases, with 8 bases between them. The CDR3 here is CASSLGQISTDTQYF. CDR3 bases: TGTGCCAGCAGCTTAGGACAGATTAGCACAGATACGCAGTATTTT.

This clonotype was counted only a few times. The chain couples TRBV4-1 to TRBJ1-2; tentative D call: TRBD1 (5 bases). This CDR3 has 13 amino acids. Trimming shortened V by 0 bases and J by 6 bases, and 8 bases separated the two germline ends. Germline CDR1 MGHRA, CDR2 YSYEKL. The CDR3 is CASSQEGEHGYTF. CDR3 nucleotide sequence: TGCGCCAGCAGCCAAGAAGGGGAACATGGCTACACCTTC.

This sequence joins TRBV9 and TRBJ2-7; no definite D call. The CDR3 totals 13 residues. V lost 0 bases and J lost 3, with 7 bases in between. Germline V CDR1 and CDR2: SGDLS, YYNGEE. CDR3: CASSVGSNYEQYF. Here the CDR3 DNA reads TGTGCCAGCAGCGTAGGGAGCAACTACGAGCAGTACTTC.

The rearrangement joins TRBV12-3 or TRBV12-4 to TRBJ2-1; 7 bases agree with TRBD2. The CDR3 is 16 amino acids. V trimming: 6 bases; J trimming: 3 bases; junction bases outside the gene matches: 11. CDR3 sequence reads: CASSSGGGGIYNEQFF. CDR3 DNA: TGTGCCAGCAGCTCGGGTGGGGGGGGAATCTACAATGAGCAGTTCTTC.

The chain is built from TRBV7-2 and TRBJ1-1; D remains ambiguous. V was clipped by 5 bases and J by 6 bases, with 16 bases between them. The CDR3 contains 14 residues. CDR1 is SGHTA, CDR2 FQGNSA, per germline. CDR3 in DNA: TGTGCCAGCAGCCAATTGACTCAGTGGGCTGAAGCTTTCTTT. Translated: CASSQLTQWAEAFF.

The chain couples TRBV19 to TRBJ1-5; 8 bases are a match to TRBD1. The CDR3 sequence is 16 residues long. Germline values: CDR1 LNHDA, CDR2 SQIVND (reference sequence). V was clipped by 3 bases and J by 2 bases; unmatched bases: 6. CDR3 region: CASSIPETGGNQPQHF. The CDR3 DNA follows: TGTGCCAGTAGTATCCCGGAGACAGGGGGCAATCAGCCCCAGCATTTT.

Only a few counts were recorded for this clonotype. This chain links TRBV12-3 or TRBV12-4 with TRBJ2-2; 7 bases map to TRBD1. V gave up 4 bases and J gave up 4 bases; unmatched junction bases: 3. This CDR3 has 14 amino acids. This chain's CDR3 is CASSYRGSTGELFF. The CDR3 DNA is TGTGCCAGCAGTTACAGGGGCTCCACCGGGGAGCTGTTTTTT.

The rearrangement uses TRBV7-3 and TRBJ2-1; tentatively, D is TRBD1 (7 bases). The CDR3 runs to 16 residues. Germline lookup yields CDR1 SGHTA and CDR2 FQGTGA. Between the trimmed V and J ends, which lost 2 bases and 2 bases, there was a span of 13 bases. The CDR3 DNA follows: TGTGCCAGCAGCTTAGACAGGAGGGGGCCCTACAATGAGCAGTTCTTC. Its translation: CASSLDRRGPYNEQFF.

The genes are TRBV7-2 and TRBJ1-5; tentative D call: TRBD1 (5 bases). Trimming pared 5 bases from V and 3 bases from J, leaving 17 bases between. The germline CDR1 and CDR2 sequences are SGHTA and FQGNSA. The CDR3 has 16 residues. The CDR3 sequence: CASSPEGQGTNQPQHF. The CDR3 DNA reads TGTGCCAGCAGCCCAGAGGGGCAGGGCACCAATCAGCCCCAGCATTTT.

This clonotype turned up a few times. The rearrangement joins TRBV7-6 to TRBJ2-2; no firm D call. This CDR3 contains 15 residues. Trimming shortened V by 5 bases and J by 1 base, and 11 bases separated the two germline ends. Germline assignment: CDR1 SGHVS and CDR2 FNYEAQ. This CDR3 is CASSPEAGNTGELFF. The CDR3 bases are TGTGCCAGCAGCCCCGAGGCAGGGAACACCGGGGAGCTGTTTTTT.

The J gene is TRBJ1-1, the V gene TRBV27; no reliable D call. This CDR3 contains 15 residues. With 4 bases removed from V and 3 bases from J, the gap between germline ends came to 15 bases. From germline, CDR1 is MNHEY and CDR2 SMNVEV (reference sequence). The CDR3: CASSSLLGRDTEAFF. The DNA for the CDR3 is TGTGCCAGCAGTTCCCTTCTAGGGAGGGACACTGAAGCTTTCTTT.

This clonotype appeared a few times. V usage is TRBV6-2 or TRBV6-3 and J usage is TRBJ2-5; D is uncertain. The length of the CDR3 is 12 residues. Germline V lookup: CDR1 MNHEY, CDR2 SVGEGT. V was trimmed by 2 bases and J by 3 bases, leaving 4 bases between them. Here the CDR3 DNA reads TGTGCCAGCAGTTACGGGGAAGAGACCCAGTACTTC. Residues: CASSYGEETQYF.